This is a list of T cell receptor beta chains from one sample in a study of blood T cell repertoires in COVID-19. Clones were sequenced by immunoSEQ multiplex PCR, and TCRdb holds only the in-frame ones, with some missing. The sample records hundreds of thousands of clones, roughly 89% being singletons. The sample taken for sequencing was PBMCs or T cells enriched from blood (not recorded which). Receptors originate from a woman aged 18-35 years with acute COVID-19. Each CDR3 is given with its conserved first and last residue. The D gene is left open where the match is weak. Some rows have no size entry. The others give once, few or many, or a class for an expanded clone.

NA | TRBJ2-1 | TRBV19 | NA | CASSPRDTGRYEQFF | TGTGCCAGTAGTCCCCGGGACACCGGCAGGTACGAGCAGTTCTTC
NA | TRBJ2-1 | TRBV27 | TRBD2 | CASRLGLASYNEQFF | TGTGCCAGCAGGCTCGGACTAGCGAGTTACAATGAGCAGTTCTTC
NA | TRBJ1-1 | TRBV7-8 | NA | CASSSSDSGFLMNTEAFF | TGTGCCAGCAGCTCATCGGACAGCGGCTTCCTTATGAACACTGAAGCTTTCTTT
NA | TRBJ2-1 | TRBV9 | TRBD2 | CASSPSGSTYNEQFF | TGTGCCAGCAGTCCTAGCGGGAGTACCTACAATGAGCAGTTCTTC
NA | TRBJ2-3 | TRBV29-1 | NA | CSVEGMGVADTQYF | TGCAGCGTTGAAGGGATGGGAGTGGCAGATACGCAGTATTTT
once | TRBJ2-3 | TRBV27 | TRBD2 | CASGLAGDSTDTQYF | TGTGCCAGCGGGCTAGCGGGGGATAGCACAGATACGCAGTATTTT
NA | TRBJ2-2 | TRBV7-6 | TRBD2 | CASTSLQRLAGSNTGELFF | TGTGCCAGCACCTCACTGCAGAGACTAGCGGGTTCGAACACCGGGGAGCTGTTTTTT
NA | TRBJ2-2 | TRBV7-6 | TRBD1 | CGGQGNTGELFF | TGTGGGGGACAGGGGAACACCGGGGAGCTGTTTTTT
NA | TRBJ2-2 | TRBV6-5 | NA | CAAHLQPPGIGELFF | TGTGCCGCACACCTGCAACCGCCGGGAATCGGGGAGCTGTTTTTT
NA | TRBJ2-7 | TRBV7-8 | NA | CASSFYGRDYYEQYF | TGTGCCAGCAGCTTCTATGGACGGGATTACTACGAGCAGTACTTC
NA | TRBJ1-6 | TRBV28 | NA | CASSNQGYNSPLHF | TGTGCCAGCAGTAATCAGGGGTATAATTCACCCCTCCACTTT
NA | TRBJ2-3 | TRBV7-6 | TRBD1 | CASSSATGFTDTQYF | TGTGCCAGCAGCTCAGCGACAGGGTTCACAGATACGCAGTATTTT
NA | TRBJ1-1 | TRBV7-2 | NA | CASSLGGRNTEAFF | TGTGCCAGCAGCTTAGGGGGGCGGAACACTGAAGCTTTCTTT
once | TRBJ2-5 | TRBV5-4 | TRBD1 | CASSWTGGETQYF | TGTGCCAGCAGCTGGACAGGCGGGGAGACCCAGTACTTC
NA | TRBJ1-3 | TRBV3-1/TRBV3-2 | TRBD1 | CASSQHRTGGTGNTIYF | TGTGCCAGCAGCCAGCACAGGACAGGCGGAACTGGAAACACCATATATTTT
NA | TRBJ1-1 | TRBV29-1 | NA | CSVEVSNLLNTEAFF | TGCAGCGTTGAAGTGTCTAACCTCCTGAACACTGAAGCTTTCTTT
NA | TRBJ1-2 | TRBV7-9 | NA | CASSLDTGLEGYTF | TGTGCCAGCAGCTTGGATACAGGCCTTGAGGGCTACACCTTC
few | TRBJ1-4 | TRBV19 | NA | CASSFDRQRNEKLFF | TGTGCCAGTAGTTTCGACAGGCAACGGAATGAAAAACTGTTTTTT